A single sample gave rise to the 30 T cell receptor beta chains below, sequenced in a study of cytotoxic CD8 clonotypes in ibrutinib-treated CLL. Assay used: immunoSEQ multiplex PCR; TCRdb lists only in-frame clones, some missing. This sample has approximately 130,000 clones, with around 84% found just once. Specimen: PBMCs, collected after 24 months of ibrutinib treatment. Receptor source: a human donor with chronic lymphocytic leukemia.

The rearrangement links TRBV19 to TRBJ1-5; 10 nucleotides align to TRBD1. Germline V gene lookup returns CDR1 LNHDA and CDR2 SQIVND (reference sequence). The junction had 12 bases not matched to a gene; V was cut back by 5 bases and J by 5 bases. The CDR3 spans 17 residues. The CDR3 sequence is CASSYRPGQGPDQPQHF. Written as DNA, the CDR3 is TGTGCCAGTAGTTATCGTCCGGGACAGGGGCCCGATCAGCCCCAGCATTTT.

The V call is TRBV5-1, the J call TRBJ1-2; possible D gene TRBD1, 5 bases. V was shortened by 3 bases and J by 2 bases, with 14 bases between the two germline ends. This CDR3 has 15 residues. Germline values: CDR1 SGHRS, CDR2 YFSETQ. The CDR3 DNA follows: TGCGCCAGCAGCTCGGGGGACGGATCGAACTATGGCTACACCTTC. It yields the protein CASSSGDGSNYGYTF. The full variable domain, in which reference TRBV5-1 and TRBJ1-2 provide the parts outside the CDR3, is KAGVTQTPRYLIKTRGQQVTLSCSPISGHRSVSWYQQTPGQGLQFLFEYFSETQRNKGNFPGRFSGRQFSNSRSEMNVSTLELGDSALYLCASSSGDGSNYGYTFGSGTRLTVV.

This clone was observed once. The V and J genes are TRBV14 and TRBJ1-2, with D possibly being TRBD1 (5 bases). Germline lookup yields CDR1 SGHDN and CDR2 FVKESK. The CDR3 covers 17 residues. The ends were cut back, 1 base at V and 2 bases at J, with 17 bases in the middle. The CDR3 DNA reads TGTGCCAGCAGCCAAGGTGGGGGAACCGGGACCAACTATGGCTACACCTTC. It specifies CASSQGGGTGTNYGYTF.

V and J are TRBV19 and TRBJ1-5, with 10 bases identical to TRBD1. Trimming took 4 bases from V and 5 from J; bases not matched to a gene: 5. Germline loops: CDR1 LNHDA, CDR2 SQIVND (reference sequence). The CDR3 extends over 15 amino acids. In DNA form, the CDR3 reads TGTGCCAGTAGTAGGGACAGGGGCGGGGATCAGCCCCAGCATTTT. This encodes CASSRDRGGDQPQHF.

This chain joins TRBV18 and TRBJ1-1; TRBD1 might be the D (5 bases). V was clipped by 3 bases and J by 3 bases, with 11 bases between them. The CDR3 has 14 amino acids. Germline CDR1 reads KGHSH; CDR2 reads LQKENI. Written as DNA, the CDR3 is TGTGCCAGCTCACCGCAGCAGGGATACACTGAAGCTTTCTTT. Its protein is CASSPQQGYTEAFF.

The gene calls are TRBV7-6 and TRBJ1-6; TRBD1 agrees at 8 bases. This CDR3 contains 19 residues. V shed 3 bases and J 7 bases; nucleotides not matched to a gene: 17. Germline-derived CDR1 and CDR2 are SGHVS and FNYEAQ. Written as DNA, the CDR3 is TGTGCCAGCAGCTTTCTCATACCCTCCCCGGGACAGGCGAATTCACCCCTCCACTTT. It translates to CASSFLIPSPGQANSPLHF. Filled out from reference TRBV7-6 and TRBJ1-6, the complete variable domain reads GAGVSQSPRYKVTKRGQDVALRCDPISGHVSLYWYRQALGQGPEFLTYFNYEAQQDKSGLPNDRFSAERPEGSISTLTIQRTEQRDSAMYRCASSFLIPSPGQANSPLHFGNGTRLTVT.

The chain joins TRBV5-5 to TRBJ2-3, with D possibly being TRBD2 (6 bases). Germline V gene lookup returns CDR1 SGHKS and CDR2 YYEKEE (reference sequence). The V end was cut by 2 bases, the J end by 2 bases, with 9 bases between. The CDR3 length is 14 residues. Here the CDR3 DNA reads TGTGCCAGCAGCTTTGCGGGAACCACAGATACGCAGTATTTT. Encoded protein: CASSFAGTTDTQYF.

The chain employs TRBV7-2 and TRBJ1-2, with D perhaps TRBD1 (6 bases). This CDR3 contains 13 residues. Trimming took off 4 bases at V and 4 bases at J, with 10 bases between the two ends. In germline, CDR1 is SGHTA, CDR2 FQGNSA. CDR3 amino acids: CASSSTGLYGYTF. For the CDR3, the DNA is TGTGCCAGCAGCTCGACAGGCCTCTATGGCTACACCTTC.

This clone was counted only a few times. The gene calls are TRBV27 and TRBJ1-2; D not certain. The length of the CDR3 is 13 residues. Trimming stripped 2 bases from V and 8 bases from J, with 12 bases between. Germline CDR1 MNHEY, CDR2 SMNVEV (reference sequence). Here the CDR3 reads CASSLGGIYGYTF. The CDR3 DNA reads TGTGCCAGCAGTTTAGGAGGGATCTACGGCTACACCTTC.

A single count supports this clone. The CDR3 spells CASSLLTGAGGLDTQYF. The CDR3 DNA follows: TGTGCCAGCAGTTTGCTCACTGGGGCGGGGGGGCTAGATACGCAGTATTTT. The V gene is TRBV28, the J gene TRBJ2-3; 9 nucleotides line up with TRBD2. CDR3 length: 17 amino acids. Trimming took 3 bases from V and 5 from J; bases not matched to a gene: 12. Germline V lookup: CDR1 MDHEN, CDR2 SYDVKM.

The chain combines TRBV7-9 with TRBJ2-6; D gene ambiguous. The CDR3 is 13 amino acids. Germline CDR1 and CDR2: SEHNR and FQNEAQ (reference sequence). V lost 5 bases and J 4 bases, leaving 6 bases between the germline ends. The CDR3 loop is CASSQRGANVLTF. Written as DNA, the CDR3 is TGTGCCAGCAGCCAACGGGGGGCCAACGTCCTGACTTTC.

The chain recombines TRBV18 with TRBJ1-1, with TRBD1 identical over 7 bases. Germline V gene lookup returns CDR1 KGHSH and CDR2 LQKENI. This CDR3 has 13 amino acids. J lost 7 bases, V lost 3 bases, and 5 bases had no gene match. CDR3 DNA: TGTGCCAGCTCACCTACTGACAGGGTTGAAGCTTTCTTT. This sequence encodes CASSPTDRVEAFF.

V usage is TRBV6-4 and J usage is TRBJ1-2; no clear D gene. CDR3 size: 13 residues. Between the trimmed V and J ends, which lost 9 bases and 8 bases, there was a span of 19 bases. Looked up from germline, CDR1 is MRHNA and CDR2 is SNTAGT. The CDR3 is CASRVKPTGGYTF. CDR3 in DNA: TGTGCCAGTCGGGTTAAACCCACCGGAGGCTACACCTTC.

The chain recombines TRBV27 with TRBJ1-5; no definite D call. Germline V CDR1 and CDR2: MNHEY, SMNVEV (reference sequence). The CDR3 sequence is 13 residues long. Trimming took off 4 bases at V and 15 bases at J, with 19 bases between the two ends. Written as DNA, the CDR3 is TGTGCCAGCAGTTATGAGCCCTCTACCCCAGCGCATTTT. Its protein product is CASSYEPSTPAHF.

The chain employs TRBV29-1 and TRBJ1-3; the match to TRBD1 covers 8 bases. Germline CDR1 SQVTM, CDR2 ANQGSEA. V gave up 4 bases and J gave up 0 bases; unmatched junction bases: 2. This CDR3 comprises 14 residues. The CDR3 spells CSVADRGSGNTIYF. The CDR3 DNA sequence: TGCAGCGTTGCCGACAGGGGCTCTGGAAACACCATATATTTT. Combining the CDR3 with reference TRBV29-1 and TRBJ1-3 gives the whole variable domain SAVISQKPSRDICQRGTSLTIQCQVDSQVTMMFWYRQQPGQSLTLIATANQGSEATYESGFVIDKFPISRPNLTFSTLTVSNMSPEDSSIYLCSVADRGSGNTIYFGEGSWLTVV.

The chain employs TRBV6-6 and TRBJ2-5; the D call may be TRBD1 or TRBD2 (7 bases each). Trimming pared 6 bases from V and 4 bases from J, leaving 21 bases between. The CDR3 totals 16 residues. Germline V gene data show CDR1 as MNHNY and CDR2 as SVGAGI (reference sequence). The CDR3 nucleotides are TGTGCCAGCAGGGGGGGGACAGCTTCCGACCCAGAGACCCAGTACTTC. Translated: CASRGGTASDPETQYF.

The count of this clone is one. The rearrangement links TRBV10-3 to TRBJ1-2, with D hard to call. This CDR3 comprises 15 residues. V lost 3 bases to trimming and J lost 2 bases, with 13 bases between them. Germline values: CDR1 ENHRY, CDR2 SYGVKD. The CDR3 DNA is TGTGCCATCAGTGATGGGCTAGGGTACAACTATGGCTACACCTTC. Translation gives CAISDGLGYNYGYTF.

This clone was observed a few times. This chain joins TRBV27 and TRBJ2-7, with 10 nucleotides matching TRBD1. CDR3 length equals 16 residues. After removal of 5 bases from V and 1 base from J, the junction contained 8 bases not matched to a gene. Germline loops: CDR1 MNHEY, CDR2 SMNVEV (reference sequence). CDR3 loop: CASSPGQGVGSYEQYF. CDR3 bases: TGTGCCAGCAGTCCTGGACAGGGGGTGGGGTCCTACGAGCAGTACTTC.

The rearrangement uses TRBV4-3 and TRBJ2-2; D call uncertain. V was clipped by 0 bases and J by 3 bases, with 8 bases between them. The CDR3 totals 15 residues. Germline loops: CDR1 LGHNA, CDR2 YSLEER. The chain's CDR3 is CASSQDLSYTGELFF. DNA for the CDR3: TGCGCCAGCAGCCAAGATCTGAGTTACACCGGGGAGCTGTTTTTT.

CDR3 sequence: CASRDDTNYGYTF. DNA for the CDR3: TGTGCCAGCAGGGACGACACTAACTATGGCTACACCTTC. The chain joins TRBV2 to TRBJ1-2; D gene uncertain. Trimming shortened V by 6 bases and J by 0 bases, and 8 bases separated the two germline ends. In germline, CDR1 is SNHLY, CDR2 FYNNEI. CDR3 length: 13 amino acids.

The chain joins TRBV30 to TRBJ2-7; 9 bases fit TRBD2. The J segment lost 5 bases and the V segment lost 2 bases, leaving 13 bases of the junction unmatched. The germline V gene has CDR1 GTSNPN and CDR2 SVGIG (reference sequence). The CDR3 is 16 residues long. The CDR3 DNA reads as TGTGCCTGGAGTAGATCCACCGGGACTAGCTACCACGAGCAGTACTTC. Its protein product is CAWSRSTGTSYHEQYF.

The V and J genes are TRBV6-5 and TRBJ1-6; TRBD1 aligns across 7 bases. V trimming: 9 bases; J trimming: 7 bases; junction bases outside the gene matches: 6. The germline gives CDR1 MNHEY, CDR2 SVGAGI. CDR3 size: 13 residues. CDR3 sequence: CASQGQINSPLHF. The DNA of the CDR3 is TGTGCCAGTCAGGGACAGATAAATTCACCCCTCCACTTT.

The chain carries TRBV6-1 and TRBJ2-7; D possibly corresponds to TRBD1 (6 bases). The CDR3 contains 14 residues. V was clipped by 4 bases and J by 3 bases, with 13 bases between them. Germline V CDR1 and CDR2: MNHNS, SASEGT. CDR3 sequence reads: CASSAGHRNYEQYF. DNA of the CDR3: TGTGCCAGCAGTGCGGGACACAGAAACTACGAGCAGTACTTC.

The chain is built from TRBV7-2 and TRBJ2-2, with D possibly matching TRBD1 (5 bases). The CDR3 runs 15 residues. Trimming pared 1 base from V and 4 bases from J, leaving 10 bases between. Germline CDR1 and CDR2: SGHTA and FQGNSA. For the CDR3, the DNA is TGTGCCAGCAGCTTAGTCACGCAGGGCACCGGGGAGCTGTTTTTT. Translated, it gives CASSLVTQGTGELFF. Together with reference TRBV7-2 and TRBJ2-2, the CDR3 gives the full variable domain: GAGVSQSPSNKVTEKGKDVELRCDPISGHTALYWYRQSLGQGLEFLIYFQGNSAPDKSGLPSDRFSAERTGGSVSTLTIQRTQQEDSAVYLCASSLVTQGTGELFFGEGSRLTVL.

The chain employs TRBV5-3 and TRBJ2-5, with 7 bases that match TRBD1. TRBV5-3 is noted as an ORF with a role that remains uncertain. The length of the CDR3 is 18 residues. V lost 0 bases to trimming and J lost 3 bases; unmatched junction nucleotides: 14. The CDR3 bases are TGTGCCAGAAGCTTGGCCGAGGGTTGGACAGGCTTGGAAGAGACCCAGTACTTC. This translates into CARSLAEGWTGLEETQYF.

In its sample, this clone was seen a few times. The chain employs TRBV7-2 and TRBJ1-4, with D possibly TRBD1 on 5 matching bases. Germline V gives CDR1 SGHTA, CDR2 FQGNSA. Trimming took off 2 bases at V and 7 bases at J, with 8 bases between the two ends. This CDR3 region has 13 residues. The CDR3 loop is CASSLRGLEKLFF. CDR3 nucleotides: TGTGCCAGCAGCTTAAGGGGCCTTGAAAAACTGTTTTTT.

CDR3 nucleotides: TGTGCCACTCACCCGGCCCTCACCACTGAAGCTTTCTTT. The encoded protein is CATHPALTTEAFF. The rearrangement uses TRBV6-5 and TRBJ1-1; D remains unclear. CDR3 length: 13 residues. Trimming stripped 10 bases from V and 4 bases from J, with 16 bases between. The germline gives CDR1 MNHEY, CDR2 SVGAGI.

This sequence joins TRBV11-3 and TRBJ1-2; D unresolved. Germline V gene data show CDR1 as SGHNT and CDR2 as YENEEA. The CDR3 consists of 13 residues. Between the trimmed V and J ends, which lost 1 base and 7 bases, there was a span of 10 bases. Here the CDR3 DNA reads TGTGCCAGCAGCTTAGGCGGCGGGGTTGGCTACACCTTC. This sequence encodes CASSLGGGVGYTF.

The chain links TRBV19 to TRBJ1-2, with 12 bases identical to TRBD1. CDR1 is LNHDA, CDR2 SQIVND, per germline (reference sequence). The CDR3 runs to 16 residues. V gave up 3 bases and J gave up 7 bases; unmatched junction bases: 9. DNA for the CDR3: TGTGCCAGTAGTATGACTCCGGGACAGGGGGCTTCTGGCTACACCTTC. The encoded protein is CASSMTPGQGASGYTF.

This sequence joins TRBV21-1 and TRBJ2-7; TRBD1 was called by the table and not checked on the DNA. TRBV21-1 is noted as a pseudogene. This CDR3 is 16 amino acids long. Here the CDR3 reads CASSKEGTSNQYEQYF. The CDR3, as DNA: TGTGCCAGCAGCAAAGAGGGGACAAGCAATCAATACGAGCAGTACTTC.